These T cell receptor beta chains were read from a single sample in a study of cytomegalovirus exposure and HLA in healthy donors. Repertoires were generated with immunoSEQ multiplex PCR, while TCRdb's copy carries only in-frame clones and drops some. The repertoire has approximately 65,000 clones, less than 95% of them found once; the top ten carry 1%. The sequenced material came from PBMCs. Receptors were obtained from a woman aged 18-29 years in good health and CMV-seronegative. Both conserved end residues are part of each CDR3. The D gene is left open where the match is weak.

>NA|TRBJ2-7|TRBV10-3
CAISDLVEQYF
>TRBD1|TRBJ1-1|TRBV28
CASSRRTGLNTEAFF
>TRBD1|TRBJ1-5|TRBV19
CASRPSDRGHQPQHF
>TRBD1|TRBJ2-1|TRBV11-2
CASTNTGVYNEQFF
>NA|TRBJ2-1|TRBV6-1
CASSESAESSYNEQFF
>TRBD1|TRBJ1-1|TRBV5-6
CASSLQGQANTEAFF
>TRBD2|TRBJ2-2|TRBV7-6
CASTFRVAGEGTGELFF
>TRBD1|TRBJ1-5|TRBV2
CASNPRDRALNQPQHF
>NA|TRBJ1-5|TRBV6-6
CASSYSRQPQHF
>TRBD2|TRBJ2-4|TRBV28
CASSTTSGRAHRKNIQYF
>NA|TRBJ1-5|TRBV19
CASSIRDDSNQPQHF
>TRBD2|TRBJ2-2|TRBV7-3
CASSASPGTSSGELFF
>NA|TRBJ2-3|TRBV6-5
CASSSLDTQYF
>TRBD2|TRBJ2-5|TRBV7-9
CASCSGLQETQYF
>NA|TRBJ2-7|TRBV29-1
CSVDSGSYEQYF
>TRBD2|TRBJ2-4|TRBV7-9
CASSLSGLAGKKNILDF
>TRBD1|TRBJ2-2|TRBV19
CASSIQGANTGELFF
>TRBD2|TRBJ2-7|TRBV5-4
CASSLRGGDEQYF
>TRBD2|TRBJ2-3|TRBV4-1
CASSSSLAAGDTQYF
>TRBD2|TRBJ2-1|TRBV4-1
CASSQGPGLAGGGEQFF
>NA|TRBJ1-2|TRBV4-1
CASSQGSGYGYTF
>TRBD1|TRBJ2-2|TRBV4-2
CASSLGTGRTGELFF